This is a list of T cell receptor beta chains from one sample in a study of response to subunit inactivated influenza vaccine. TCRdb recomputed calls from the RT-PCR reads with MiXCR, one row per CDR3 protein. The top ten clones hold approximately 30% of a sample with approximately 170,000 distinct CDR3 sequences, approximately 12% of them seen once. This sample was also put to use in a study of T cells expressing NK-cell markers.

Sample: CD8+ T cells sorted from PBMCs, taken 11 to 12 days after vaccination. These TCRs come from a man aged 50-60 years who received an inactivated influenza vaccine. Each CDR3 is given with its conserved first and last residue. D genes are given only for firm matches. The size of a clone is reported for some rows only, either as once, few or many, or as a class for expanded clones.

cdr3_aa cdr3_nt d_call v_call clone_size j_call
CASSEGTGWFF TGTGCCAGCAGTGAAGGGACAGGTTGGTTCTTC TRBD1 TRBV25-1 few TRBJ2-1
CASSLDGLTGGWVSPLHF TGCGCCAGCAGCTTGGACGGACTTACAGGGGGCTGGGTTTCACCCCTCCACTTT TRBD1 TRBV5-1 . TRBJ1-6
CASRTSSGEFF TGTGCCAGCAGGACTAGTTCTGGGGAGTTCTTC . TRBV6-6 . TRBJ2-1
CASSELSARTAFYGYTF TGTGCCAGCAGTGAATTATCGGCCAGGACAGCTTTTTATGGCTACACCTTC . TRBV2 . TRBJ1-2
CASSPQPETQYF TGTGCCAGCAGCCCACAACCCGAGACCCAGTACTTC . TRBV7-9 . TRBJ2-5
CASSPPNYGYTF TGTGCCAGCAGTCCTCCAAACTATGGCTACACCTTC . TRBV12-3/TRBV12-4 few TRBJ1-2
CASSLSGGANTGELFF TGTGCCAGCAGCCTTAGCGGGGGGGCAAACACCGGGGAGCTGTTTTTT TRBD2 TRBV12-3/TRBV12-4 . TRBJ2-2
CAWSVPGQGKLDGYTF TGTGCCTGGAGTGTACCGGGACAGGGGAAATTGGATGGCTACACCTTC TRBD1 TRBV30 . TRBJ1-2
CASSYGLAGRYEQFF TGTGCCAGCAGTTACGGACTAGCGGGACGATATGAGCAGTTCTTC TRBD2 TRBV7-9 many TRBJ2-1
CASSTWGGGNEQFF TGTGCCAGCAGTACTTGGGGGGGAGGCAATGAGCAGTTCTTC TRBD2 TRBV12-3/TRBV12-4 few TRBJ2-1
CASSLGGVTDTQYF TGTGCCAGCAGTTTAGGGGGCGTGACAGATACGCAGTATTTT . TRBV12-3/TRBV12-4 many TRBJ2-3
CASSSPLGSTYNEQFF TGTGCCAGCAGCTCCCCACTAGGCAGTACCTACAATGAGCAGTTCTTC . TRBV7-9 many TRBJ2-1
CASGQDRDLFYEQYF TGCGCCAGCGGCCAAGACCGGGACTTATTCTACGAGCAGTACTTC . TRBV4-3 few TRBJ2-7
CASSKTANYNSPLHF TGTGCCAGCTCAAAGACAGCGAACTATAATTCACCCCTCCACTTT . TRBV6-1 few TRBJ1-6
CAISDESEQYF TGTGCCATCAGCGACGAGTCCGAGCAGTACTTC . TRBV10-3 . TRBJ2-7
CASSKTSGSYNEQFF TGTGCCAGCAGTAAGACTAGCGGAAGCTACAATGAGCAGTTCTTC TRBD2 TRBV2 . TRBJ2-1
CASSPPGQGDTGELFF TGCGCCAGCAGCCCGCCGGGACAGGGGGACACCGGGGAGCTGTTTTTT TRBD1 TRBV4-3 few TRBJ2-2
CSARLTPYEQYF TGCAGTGCCCGTTTGACCCCCTACGAGCAGTACTTC . TRBV20-1 few TRBJ2-7
CASSFWSQETQYF TGTGCCAGCAGCTTTTGGAGTCAAGAGACCCAGTACTTC . TRBV7-6 . TRBJ2-5
CASSYSTETQYF TGTGCCAGCAGTTACTCGACCGAGACCCAGTACTTC . TRBV6-5 . TRBJ2-5
CASSEVVGAGNTIYF TGTGCCAGCAGTGAAGTGGTGGGGGCTGGAAACACCATATATTTT . TRBV6-1 few TRBJ1-3
CASSRSSGDLAKNIQYF TGTGCCAGCAGCCGGAGTAGCGGGGATTTAGCCAAAAACATTCAGTACTTC TRBD2 TRBV7-2 . TRBJ2-4
CAWSVPHEEYPYNFGYTF TGTGCCTGGAGTGTACCCCACGAGGAGTACCCCTATAATTTTGGCTACACCTTC . TRBV30 . TRBJ1-2
CASSSFLAGGTDTQYF TGTGCCAGCAGTTCCTTCTTAGCGGGGGGCACAGATACGCAGTATTTT TRBD2 TRBV27 few TRBJ2-3
CASSLRTDAVYGYTF TGTGCCAGCAGCTTACGGACAGACGCAGTATATGGCTACACCTTC . TRBV7-8 . TRBJ1-2
CASSYAGWASTDTQYF TGTGCCAGCAGCTACGCGGGTTGGGCCTCCACAGATACGCAGTATTTT . TRBV7-6 . TRBJ2-3
CSVEFRDRGNTGELFF TGCAGCGTTGAGTTCCGGGACAGGGGTAACACCGGGGAGCTGTTTTTT TRBD1 TRBV29-1 many TRBJ2-2
CASSQDRERPETQYF TGCGCCAGCAGCCAAGATAGGGAGCGGCCAGAGACCCAGTACTTC . TRBV4-3 few TRBJ2-5
CASSDSGGSGTDTQYF TGTGCCAGCAGTGACTCGGGGGGTAGTGGCACAGATACGCAGTATTTT . TRBV6-4 few TRBJ2-3
CASGDLTRNTGELFF TGTGCCAGCGGGGACCTCACCAGGAACACCGGGGAGCTGTTTTTT . TRBV2 many TRBJ2-2
CASSLVGNPYEQYF TGTGCCAGCAGCTTAGTGGGGAACCCCTACGAGCAGTACTTC . TRBV7-9 few TRBJ2-7
CASSQEPNGVGGLTDTQYF TGCGCCAGCAGCCAAGAGCCCAATGGTGTAGGGGGGCTCACAGATACGCAGTATTTT . TRBV4-1 . TRBJ2-3
CASSLRSGTATQYF TGTGCCAGCAGTTTGCGTTCTGGTACGGCGACCCAGTACTTC . TRBV27 few TRBJ2-5
CASSLTEKNTEAFF TGTGCCAGCAGTTTGACAGAAAAGAACACTGAAGCTTTCTTT . TRBV12-3/TRBV12-4 few TRBJ1-1
CASSEVEGISGNTIYF TGTGCCAGCAGTGAGGTCGAGGGGATCTCTGGAAACACCATATATTTT . TRBV14 . TRBJ1-3
CASSLPGQEETQYF TGTGCCAGCAGCTTACCAGGGCAGGAAGAGACCCAGTACTTC . TRBV7-9 few TRBJ2-5
CASSYSYRDTQQGTQYF TGTGCCAGCAGTTACTCGTACCGGGACACCCAGCAAGGAACGCAGTATTTT . TRBV6-2/TRBV6-3 many TRBJ2-3
CASSLSLGPWHEQFF TGTGCCAGCAGCTTGTCCCTAGGGCCCTGGCATGAGCAGTTCTTC . TRBV5-6 . TRBJ2-1
CASSQDYGTGSTGELFF TGCGCCAGCAGCCAAGATTACGGGACAGGTAGCACCGGGGAGCTGTTTTTT TRBD1 TRBV4-3 few TRBJ2-2
CASSPRQGSGANVLTF TGCGCCAGCAGCCCCCGTCAGGGCTCTGGGGCCAACGTCCTGACTTTC . TRBV5-1 . TRBJ2-6
CATSRDAGAYNEQFF TGTGCCACCAGCAGAGACGCGGGAGCGTACAATGAGCAGTTCTTC TRBD2 TRBV15 many TRBJ2-1
CASHSRLAGGPFREETQYF TGCGCCAGCCACTCGAGACTAGCGGGGGGGCCTTTTAGAGAAGAGACCCAGTACTTC TRBD2 TRBV10-2 few TRBJ2-5
CASSLEPAYNEQFF TGCGCCAGCAGCTTGGAGCCAGCCTACAATGAGCAGTTCTTC . TRBV5-1 few TRBJ2-1
CASSYTGPYEQYF TGTGCCAGCAGCTATACAGGACCCTACGAGCAGTACTTC . TRBV11-2 . TRBJ2-7
CASHQGGNTEAFF TGTGCCAGTCACCAGGGGGGGAACACTGAAGCTTTCTTT TRBD1 TRBV28 . TRBJ1-1
CASRLIGGAGHEQYF TGTGCCAGCAGGCTAATAGGGGGGGCTGGGCACGAGCAGTACTTC . TRBV28 many TRBJ2-7
CATSVPLGGDQRGYTF TGTGCCACCAGCGTCCCCCTGGGGGGGGATCAGCGAGGCTACACCTTC . TRBV15 . TRBJ1-2
CASSLSPGQGPMGTEAFF TGTGCCAGCTCACTGTCTCCGGGACAGGGGCCCATGGGCACTGAAGCTTTCTTT TRBD1 TRBV18 . TRBJ1-1
CASSLGTGENNEQFF TGTGCCAGCAGTTTAGGGACAGGGGAGAACAATGAGCAGTTCTTC TRBD1 TRBV28 many TRBJ2-1
CASSGRTGRHADTQYF TGTGCCAGCAGCGGAAGGACAGGGCGTCACGCGGATACGCAGTATTTT TRBD1 TRBV5-6 few TRBJ2-3
CASSNTGATIYF TGTGCCAGCAGTAATACAGGGGCCACCATATATTTT TRBD1 TRBV12-3/TRBV12-4 . TRBJ1-3
CASSYWPAKDGELFF TGTGCCAGCAGTTACTGGCCAGCGAAGGACGGGGAGCTGTTTTTT . TRBV6-5 few TRBJ2-2
CSASTPAGVEQYF TGCAGTGCTAGCACGCCAGCGGGAGTCGAGCAGTACTTC TRBD2 TRBV20-1 few TRBJ2-7
CASKDPGSTDTQYF TGTGCCAGCAAGGACCCGGGAAGCACAGATACGCAGTATTTT . TRBV6-2/TRBV6-3 . TRBJ2-3
CASSYEQGRWPSDYEQYF TGTGCCAGCAGTTACGAGCAGGGCAGGTGGCCCTCGGACTACGAGCAGTACTTC . TRBV28 . TRBJ2-7
CASSPGTEAFF TGTGCCAGCAGCCCGGGGACTGAAGCTTTCTTT . TRBV12-3/TRBV12-4 many TRBJ1-1
CASSQGTVASGDTYEQYF TGTGCCAGCAGCCAAGGGACGGTTGCTAGCGGAGATACCTACGAGCAGTACTTC TRBD2 TRBV3-1 few TRBJ2-7
CASSEWLGDTQYF TGTGCCAGCAGTGAATGGTTGGGAGATACGCAGTATTTT . TRBV2 few TRBJ2-3
CASSFYLGTVQPQHF TGTGCCAGCAGTTTTTATTTGGGGACGGTCCAGCCCCAGCATTTT . TRBV28 few TRBJ1-5